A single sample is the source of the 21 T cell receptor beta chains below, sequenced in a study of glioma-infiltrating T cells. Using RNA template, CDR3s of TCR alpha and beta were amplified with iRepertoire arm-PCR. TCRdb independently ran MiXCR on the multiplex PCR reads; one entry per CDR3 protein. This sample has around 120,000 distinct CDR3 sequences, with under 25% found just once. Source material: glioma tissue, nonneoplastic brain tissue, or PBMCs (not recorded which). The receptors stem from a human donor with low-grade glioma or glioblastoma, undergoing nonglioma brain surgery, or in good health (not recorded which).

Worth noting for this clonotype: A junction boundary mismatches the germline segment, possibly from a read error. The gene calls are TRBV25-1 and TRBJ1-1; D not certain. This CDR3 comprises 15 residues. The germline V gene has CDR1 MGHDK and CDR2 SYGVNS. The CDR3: CASPLPGAVNTGAFF. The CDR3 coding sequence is TGTGCCAGCCCCCTCCCGGGAGCGGTGAACACTGGAGCTTTCTTT.

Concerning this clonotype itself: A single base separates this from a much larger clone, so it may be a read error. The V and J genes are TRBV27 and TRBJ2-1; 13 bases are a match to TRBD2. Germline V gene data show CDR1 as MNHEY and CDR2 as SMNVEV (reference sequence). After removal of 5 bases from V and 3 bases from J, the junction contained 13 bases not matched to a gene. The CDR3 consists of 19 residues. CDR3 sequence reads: CASSVATRTSGGNYNEQFF. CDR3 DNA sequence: TGTGCCAGCAGTGTCGCCACTCGGACTAGCGGGGGAAACTACAATGAGCAGTTCTTC.

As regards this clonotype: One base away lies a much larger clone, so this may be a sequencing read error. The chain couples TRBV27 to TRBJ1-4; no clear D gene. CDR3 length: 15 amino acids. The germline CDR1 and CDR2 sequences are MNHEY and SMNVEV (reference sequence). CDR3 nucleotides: TGTGCCAGCAGTCTCCAGGCTGCAACTTATGAAAAACTGTTTTTT. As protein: CASSLQAATYEKLFF.

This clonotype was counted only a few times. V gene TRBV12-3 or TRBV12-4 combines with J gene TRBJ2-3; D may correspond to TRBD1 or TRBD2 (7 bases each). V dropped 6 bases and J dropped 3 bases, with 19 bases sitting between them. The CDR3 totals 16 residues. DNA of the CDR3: TGTGCCAGCAGCCCCCAGGGGGGGGGCCGAACAGATACGCAGTATTTT. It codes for CASSPQGGGRTDTQYF.

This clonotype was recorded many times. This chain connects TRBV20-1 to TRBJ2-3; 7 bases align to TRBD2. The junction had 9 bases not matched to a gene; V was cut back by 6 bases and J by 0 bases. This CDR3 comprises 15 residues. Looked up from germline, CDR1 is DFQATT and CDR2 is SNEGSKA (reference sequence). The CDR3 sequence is CSAGTTVPSTDTQYF. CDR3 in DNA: TGCAGTGCCGGGACTACCGTCCCCAGCACAGATACGCAGTATTTT.

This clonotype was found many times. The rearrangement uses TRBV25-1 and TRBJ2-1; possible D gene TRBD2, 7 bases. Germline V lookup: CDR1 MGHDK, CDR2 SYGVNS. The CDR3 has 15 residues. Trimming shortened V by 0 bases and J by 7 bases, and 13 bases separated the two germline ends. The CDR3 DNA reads TGTGCCAGCAGTGAATATGCGGGGGCTCGAAATGAGCAGTTCTTC. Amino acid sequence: CASSEYAGARNEQFF.

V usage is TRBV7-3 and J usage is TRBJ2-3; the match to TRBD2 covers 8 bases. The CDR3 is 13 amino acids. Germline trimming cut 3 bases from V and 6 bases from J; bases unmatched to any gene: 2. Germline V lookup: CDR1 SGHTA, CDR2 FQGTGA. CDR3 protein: CASSLGLVDTQYF. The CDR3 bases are TGTGCCAGCAGCTTGGGACTAGTGGATACGCAGTATTTT.

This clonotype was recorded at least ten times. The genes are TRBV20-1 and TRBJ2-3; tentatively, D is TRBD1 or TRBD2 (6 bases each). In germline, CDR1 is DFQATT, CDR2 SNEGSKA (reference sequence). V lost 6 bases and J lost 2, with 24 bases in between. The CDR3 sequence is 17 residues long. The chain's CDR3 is CSALRVRMGGVTDTQYF. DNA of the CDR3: TGCAGTGCCTTAAGGGTTCGGATGGGGGGCGTCACAGATACGCAGTATTTT.

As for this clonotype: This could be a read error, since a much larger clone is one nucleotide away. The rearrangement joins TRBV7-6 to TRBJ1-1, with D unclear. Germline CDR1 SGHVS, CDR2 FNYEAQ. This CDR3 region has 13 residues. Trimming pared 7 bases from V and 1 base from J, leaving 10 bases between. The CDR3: CASNQSRNTEAFF. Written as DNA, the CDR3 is TGTGCCAGCAACCAATCAAGGAACACTGAAGCTTTCTTT.

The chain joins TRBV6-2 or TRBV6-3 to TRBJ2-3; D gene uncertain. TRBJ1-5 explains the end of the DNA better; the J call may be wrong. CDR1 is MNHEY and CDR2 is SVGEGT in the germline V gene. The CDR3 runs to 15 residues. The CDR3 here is CASSFHRAPGDTQHF. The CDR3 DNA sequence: TGTGCCAGCAGTTTCCATCGGGCGCCCGGAGATACGCAGCATTTT.

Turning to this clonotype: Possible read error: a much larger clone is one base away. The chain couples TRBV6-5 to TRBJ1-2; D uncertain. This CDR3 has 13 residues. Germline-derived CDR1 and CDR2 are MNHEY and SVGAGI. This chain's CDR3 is CVSSYTMDYGYTF. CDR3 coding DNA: TGTGTCAGCAGTTACACCATGGACTATGGCTACACCTTC.

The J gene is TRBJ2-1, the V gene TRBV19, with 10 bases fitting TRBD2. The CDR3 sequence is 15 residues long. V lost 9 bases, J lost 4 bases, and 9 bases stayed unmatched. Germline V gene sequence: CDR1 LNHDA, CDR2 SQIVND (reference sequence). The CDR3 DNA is TGTGCCAGCCGCCAAGAGCGGGGGGGATACAATGAGCAGTTCTTC. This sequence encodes CASRQERGGYNEQFF.

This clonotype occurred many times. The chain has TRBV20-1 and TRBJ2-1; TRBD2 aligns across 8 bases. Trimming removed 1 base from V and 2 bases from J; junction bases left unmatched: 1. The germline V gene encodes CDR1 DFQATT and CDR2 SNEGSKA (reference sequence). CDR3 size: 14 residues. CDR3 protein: CSARGRGAYNEQFF. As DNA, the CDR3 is TGCAGTGCTAGAGGGCGGGGGGCCTACAATGAGCAGTTCTTC.

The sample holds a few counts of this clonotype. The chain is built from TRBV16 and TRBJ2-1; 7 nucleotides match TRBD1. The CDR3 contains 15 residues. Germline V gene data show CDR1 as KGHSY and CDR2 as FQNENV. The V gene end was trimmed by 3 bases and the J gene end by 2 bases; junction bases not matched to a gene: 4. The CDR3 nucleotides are TGTGCCAGCAGCCAGACAGGGCAAGCCTACAATGAGCAGTTCTTC. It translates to CASSQTGQAYNEQFF.

In DNA form, the CDR3 reads TGTGCCAGCAGCGACCAGGACAGGGGGCCAACTAATGAAAAACTGTTTTTT. Amino acids: CASSDQDRGPTNEKLFF. The chain uses TRBV6-1 and TRBJ1-4; 11 bases match TRBD1. This CDR3 is built from 17 residues. Germline V gene sequence: CDR1 MNHNS, CDR2 SASEGT. The V segment lost 6 bases and the J segment 0 bases; nucleotides outside the gene matches: 6.

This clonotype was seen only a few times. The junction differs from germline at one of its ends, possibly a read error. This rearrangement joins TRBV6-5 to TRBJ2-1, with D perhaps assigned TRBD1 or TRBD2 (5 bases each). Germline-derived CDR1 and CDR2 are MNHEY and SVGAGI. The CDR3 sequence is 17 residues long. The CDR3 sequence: CASSYGLGESSYDEQFF. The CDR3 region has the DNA TGTGCCAGCAGTTACGGGTTGGGGGAGAGCTCCTACGATGAGCAGTTCTTC.

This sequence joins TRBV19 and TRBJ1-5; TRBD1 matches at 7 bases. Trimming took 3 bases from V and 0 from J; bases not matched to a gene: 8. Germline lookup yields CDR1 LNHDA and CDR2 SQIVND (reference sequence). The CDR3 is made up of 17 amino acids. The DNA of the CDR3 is TGTGCCAGTAGTATCCGTCGGGGACAGAATAGCAATCAGCCCCAGCATTTT. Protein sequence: CASSIRRGQNSNQPQHF.

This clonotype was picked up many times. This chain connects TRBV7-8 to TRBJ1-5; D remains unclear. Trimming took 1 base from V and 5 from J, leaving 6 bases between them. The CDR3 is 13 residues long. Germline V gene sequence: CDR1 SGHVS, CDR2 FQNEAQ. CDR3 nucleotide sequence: TGTGCCAGCAGCTTAGGCGGGTATCAGCCCCAGCATTTT. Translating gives CASSLGGYQPQHF.

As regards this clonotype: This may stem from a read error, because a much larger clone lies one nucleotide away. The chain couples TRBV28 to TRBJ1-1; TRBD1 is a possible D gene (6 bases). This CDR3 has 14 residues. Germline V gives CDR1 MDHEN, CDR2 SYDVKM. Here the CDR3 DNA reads TGTGCCAGCAGAACCTCTAGGGGGAACACTAAAGCTTTCTTT. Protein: CASRTSRGNTKAFF.

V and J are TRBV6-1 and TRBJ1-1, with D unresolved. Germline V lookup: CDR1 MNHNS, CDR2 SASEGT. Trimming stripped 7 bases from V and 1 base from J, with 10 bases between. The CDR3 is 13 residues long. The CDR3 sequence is CASKPRTNTEAFF. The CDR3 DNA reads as TGTGCCAGCAAACCGCGGACGAACACTGAAGCTTTCTTT.

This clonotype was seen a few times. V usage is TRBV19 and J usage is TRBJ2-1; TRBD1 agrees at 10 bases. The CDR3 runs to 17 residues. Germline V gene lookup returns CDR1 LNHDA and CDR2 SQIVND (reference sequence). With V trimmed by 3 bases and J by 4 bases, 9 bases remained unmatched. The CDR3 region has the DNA TGTGCCAGTAGTATCCGGGACAGGGGCGACATGTACAATGAGCAGTTCTTC. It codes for CASSIRDRGDMYNEQFF.